Below, 5 T cell receptor beta chains from the same sample are listed, as sequenced in a study of T cell responses to AZD1222 COVID-19 vaccine. Method: immunoSEQ multiplex PCR; TCRdb's copy keeps in-frame clones and lacks some. This table holds more than 140,000 clones, around nine tenths found once. This sample comprised peripheral blood, obtained on day 0 of AZD1222 vaccination. The source of these receptors is an adult in good health.

The chain has TRBV29-1 and TRBJ2-5, with TRBD2 as a possible D gene (7 bases). Germline loops: CDR1 SQVTM, CDR2 ANQGSEA. The CDR3 sequence is 14 residues long. Trimming took 3 bases from V and 5 from J, leaving 16 bases between them. This chain's CDR3 is CSVEGASGGETQYF. CDR3 nucleotides: TGCAGCGTTGAGGGGGCTAGCGGTGGGGAGACCCAGTACTTC.

Details on this clone: This same CDR3 is encoded by further DNA sequences in the sample. The chain is built from TRBV7-2 and TRBJ2-6; possible D gene TRBD2, 6 bases. Germline values: CDR1 SGHTA, CDR2 FQGNSA. This CDR3 has 15 amino acids. V lost 4 bases and J lost 0, with 7 bases in between. The CDR3 nucleotides read TGTGCCAGCAGCTCCGGGGGCTCTGGGGCCAACGTCCTGACTTTC. It encodes CASSSGGSGANVLTF.

This clone was recorded only once. The chain links TRBV13 to TRBJ2-2; weak D call: TRBD1 (6 bases). V lost 6 bases, J lost 6 bases, and 14 bases lay in between. The germline gives CDR1 PRHDT, CDR2 FYEKMQ (reference sequence). This CDR3 region has 14 residues. DNA of the CDR3: TGTGCCAGCAGGAGTGGGACAATTCCCGGGGAGCTGTTTTTT. Protein: CASRSGTIPGELFF.

The chain uses TRBV4-2 and TRBJ2-7, with TRBD1 matching 11 bases. CDR1 is LGHNA and CDR2 is YNFKEQ in the germline V gene. J gave up 3 bases and V 4 bases, and 5 bases lay outside the gene matches. CDR3 size: 15 residues. The CDR3 sequence: CASSRGQGAIYEQYF. CDR3 coding DNA: TGTGCCAGCAGCCGCGGACAGGGGGCCATCTACGAGCAGTACTTC.

This sequence joins TRBV20-1 and TRBJ1-5; D not resolved. The CDR3 sequence is 9 residues long. Germline V gives CDR1 DFQATT, CDR2 SNEGSKA (reference sequence). This CDR3 reads CRPGRPQHF. In DNA form, the CDR3 reads TGCAGGCCCGGTCGGCCCCAGCATTTT.